This T cell receptor (beta chain) was retrieved from a study of control samples from healthy donors and cancer patients. Measured with immunoSEQ multiplex PCR; TCRdb has only the in-frame clones, and not every one. The sample shows more than 85,000 clones, about 90% of them seen only once. V was clipped by 2 bases and J by 6 bases, with 10 bases between them. This CDR3 is built from 14 residues. CDR1 and CDR2 (germline): LNHDA, SQIVND (reference sequence). V is TRBV19 and J is TRBJ2-2; a weak D match, TRBD2 (6 bases). The source is a woman in her late teens or twenties in good health. What was sequenced was blood. In nucleotides, the CDR3 is TGTGCCAGTAGTATAAGACTAGGTGCCGGGGAGCTGTTTTTT. This sequence encodes CASSIRLGAGELFF.